The clone carrying this T cell receptor beta chain is large (0.1 to 1%) in the sample. This specimen comes from a study of OX40 agonist ivuxolimab in advanced cancers. At the level of the study: Patients were given ivuxolimab, an antibody that agonizes OX40 (CD134). Dosing consisted of intravenous ivuxolimab at 0.01 to 10 mg/kg every 2 weeks. Those treated in dose escalation had hepatocellular carcinoma, melanoma, renal cell cancer or head and neck cancer.

Data came from immunoSEQ multiplex PCR; TCRdb stores just in-frame clones and leaves some out. Counted here are about 30,000 clones, around 80% occurring once; the ten biggest clones make up approximately 11%. This TCR was recovered from an adult with an advanced solid tumor such as melanoma, head and neck, liver or kidney cancer. The sequencing used CD4+ or CD8+ T cells sorted from blood, collected in a trial of the OX40 agonist ivuxolimab.

Here the CDR3 reads CASTNNFMDGLNEQFF. For the CDR3, the DNA is TGTGCCAGCACCAACAACTTCATGGACGGACTCAATGAGCAGTTCTTC. V gene TRBV5-6 combines with J gene TRBJ2-1, with a weak D call TRBD2 (5 bases). The germline V gene has CDR1 SGHDT and CDR2 YYEEEE. V shed 6 bases and J shed 6 bases, with 22 bases lying between them. This CDR3 is 16 amino acids long. The variable domain in full, completed from reference TRBV5-6 and TRBJ2-1, reads DAGVTQSPTHLIKTRGQQVTLRCSPKSGHDTVSWYQQALGQGPQFIFQYYEEEERQRGNFPDRFSGHQFPNYSSELNVNALLLGDSALYLCASTNNFMDGLNEQFFGPGTRLTVL.